The 14 T cell receptor beta chains given below trace back to one sample, sequenced in a study of beta chain features in type 1 diabetes. Findings of the study overall: When Type 1 diabetes patients were examined, their TCRB CDR3s proved moderately but significantly shorter in all four CD4+ subsets.

For these receptors, no antigen is known. The isolated RNA, all of it, was reverse transcribed, so expressed TCRB transcripts were what got sequenced. Repertoires were generated with immunoSEQ multiplex PCR, while TCRdb's copy carries only in-frame clones and drops some. The sample carries about 28,000 clones, about 65% recorded once. The source material was Tregs from blood. These receptors came from a woman aged 25 to 39 with type 1 diabetes.

V and J are TRBV6-5 and TRBJ1-2; no clear D. CDR3 size: 10 residues. V lost 8 bases to trimming and J lost 3 bases, with 4 bases between them. Germline V gene sequence: CDR1 MNHEY, CDR2 SVGAGI. The DNA of the CDR3 is TGTGCCAGCTTCTACTATGGCTACACCTTC. Protein sequence: CASFYYGYTF.

J is TRBJ1-1 and V is TRBV6-1, with a weak D call TRBD1 (6 bases). V was clipped by 3 bases and J by 4 bases, with 12 bases between them. Looked up from germline, CDR1 is MNHNS and CDR2 is SASEGT. CDR3 length equals 14 residues. Here the CDR3 reads CASSDRGKGTEAFF. The CDR3, as DNA: TGTGCCAGCAGTGACAGGGGTAAGGGCACTGAAGCTTTCTTT.

This clone occurred a few times. This sequence joins TRBV5-1 and TRBJ2-1, with TRBD1 identical over 10 bases. V dropped 1 base and J dropped 2; count of bases not matched to a gene: 3. Germline CDR1 SGHRS, CDR2 YFSETQ. CDR3 size: 16 residues. The CDR3 nucleotides are TGCGCCAGCAGCTTGCTAGGACAGGGGGCCTACAATGAGCAGTTCTTC. This encodes CASSLLGQGAYNEQFF.

V usage is TRBV7-2 and J usage is TRBJ2-1; TRBD2 matches at 7 bases. CDR1 and CDR2 from the germline V gene are SGHTA and FQGNSA. With V trimmed by 1 base and J by 7 bases, 4 bases remained unmatched. This CDR3 comprises 14 residues. CDR3 coding DNA: TGTGCCAGCAGCTTAGGTCTAGCGGAAAATGAGCAGTTCTTC. Its translation: CASSLGLAENEQFF.

Only a few counts were recorded for this clone. The junction does not match germline at one end; this may be a read error. The chain recombines TRBV7-7 with TRBJ2-1, with TRBD2 identical over 7 bases. Per the germline V gene, CDR1 is SSHAT and CDR2 is FNYEAQ (reference sequence). This CDR3 has 13 residues. The CDR3 region is CASSFGLDNEQFF. CDR3 coding DNA: TGTGCTAGCAGCTTTGGACTAGACAATGAGCAGTTCTTC. The full variable domain, rest sourced from reference TRBV7-7 and TRBJ2-1, is GAGVSQSPRYKVTKRGQDVTLRCDPISSHATLYWYQQALGQGPEFLTYFNYEAQPDKSGLPSDRFSAERPEGSISTLTIQRTEQRDSAMYRCASSFGLDNEQFFGPGTRLTVL.

The rearrangement joins TRBV7-9 to TRBJ1-1; 8 nucleotides line up with TRBD1. With V trimmed by 2 bases and J by 0 bases, 5 bases remained unmatched. This CDR3 comprises 16 residues. Looked up from germline, CDR1 is SEHNR and CDR2 is FQNEAQ (reference sequence). The CDR3 protein is CASSLLDRGMNTEAFF. The CDR3 region has the DNA TGTGCCAGCAGCTTACTAGACAGGGGAATGAACACTGAAGCTTTCTTT.

The chain combines TRBV25-1 with TRBJ2-7; 8 bases are a match to TRBD2. Germline CDR1 is MGHDK and CDR2 is SYGVNS. V lost 4 bases and J lost 3; bases outside the gene matches: 2. The CDR3 spans 13 residues. CDR3 sequence: CASSVAGSYEQYF. The CDR3 nucleotides are TGTGCCAGCAGTGTAGCGGGGAGCTACGAGCAGTACTTC.

This rearrangement joins TRBV10-3 to TRBJ1-6; D remains unclear. V gave up 6 bases and J gave up 1 base, with 7 bases separating them. Germline V lookup: CDR1 ENHRY, CDR2 SYGVKD. The CDR3 has 14 residues. Here the CDR3 reads CAIRRESYNSPLHF. CDR3 sequence (DNA): TGTGCCATCAGGCGGGAATCCTATAATTCACCCCTCCACTTT.

As for this clone: This specimen includes other DNA sequences encoding the same CDR3. V is TRBV5-1 and J is TRBJ1-1; 10 nucleotides match TRBD1. CDR1 and CDR2 (germline): SGHRS, YFSETQ. V lost 2 bases and J lost 0; bases outside the gene matches: 4. The CDR3 has 16 residues. As DNA, the CDR3 is TGCGCCAGCAGCTTAGCGGGACAGGGGCTGAACACTGAAGCTTTCTTT. Its protein product is CASSLAGQGLNTEAFF.

The chain combines TRBV5-6 with TRBJ1-4; 8 positions match TRBD1. Trimming took 3 bases from V and 4 from J; bases not matched to a gene: 2. There are 14 residues in the CDR3. CDR1 SGHDT and CDR2 YYEEEE come from the germline V gene. DNA for the CDR3: TGTGCCAGCAGCTCACAGGGGGTTAATGAAAAACTGTTTTTT. It encodes CASSSQGVNEKLFF.

This chain uses TRBV28 with TRBJ1-1, with D perhaps TRBD1 (6 bases). The V and J ends lost 6 bases and 3 bases respectively, with 17 bases between them. CDR1 and CDR2 from the germline V gene are MDHEN and SYDVKM. The CDR3 length is 15 residues. The CDR3 nucleotides are TGTGCCAGCAGCCTGGAAAGGGGGGGGGACACTGAAGCTTTCTTT. It yields the protein CASSLERGGDTEAFF.

The rearrangement links TRBV7-6 to TRBJ2-5; maybe TRBD1 (6 bases). The CDR3 contains 14 residues. Trimming left V 8 bases short and J 4 bases short, with 17 bases between. Germline V CDR1 and CDR2: SGHVS, FNYEAQ. CDR3 amino acids: CASSRSRGSETQYF. As DNA, the CDR3 is TGTGCCAGCTCAAGGAGCAGGGGATCAGAGACCCAGTACTTC.

The rearrangement links TRBV5-4 to TRBJ2-2; 13 bases are a match to TRBD2. J was trimmed by 7 bases and V by 4 bases; bases with no gene match: 7. This CDR3 is 16 amino acids long. Germline assignment: CDR1 SGHNT and CDR2 YYREEE (reference sequence). The CDR3 DNA is TGTGCCAGCAGCGGGACTAGCGGGAATGGGGGCGGGGAGCTGTTTTTT. It codes for CASSGTSGNGGGELFF.

The chain is built from TRBV6-1 and TRBJ2-7; 9 bases map to TRBD1. Germline-derived CDR1 and CDR2 are MNHNS and SASEGT. The CDR3 length is 14 residues. V was pared by 6 bases and J by 4 bases, with 7 bases of the junction left unmatched. The CDR3 DNA is TGTGCCAGCAGGCGGACAGGGGAACTATACGAGCAGTACTTC. Protein: CASRRTGELYEQYF.